The source of this T cell receptor (beta chain) is a study of T cells after yellow fever vaccination (dated 2019 in TCRdb). With regard to the full study: The SMART-Seq v4 Ultra Low Input RNA kit was used to prepare libraries from fractions with low cell numbers. To track T-cell clones before and after primary and booster YFV17D yellow fever vaccination, bulk TCR alpha and beta repertoires were sequenced longitudinally. The cohort comprised two healthy male donors, one aged 18 to 30 and one aged 30 to 39 years. Blood was drawn at multiple timepoints before and after primary and secondary immunization, with bulk PBMC replicates and cell subsets isolated. The investigation overall reported the following: A small fraction of clonotypes showed up in both the CD4 and CD8 compartments, probably as a result of convergent recombination. Compared with the primary T-cell response, the secondary T-cell response was weaker but faster, peaking on day 5 rather than day 15. Because the study included only a couple of donors, the extent to which the findings can be generalized is limited. Computational filtering was required because FACS-sorted repertoires could contain abundant contaminating clonotypes from the bulk population. After the booster, most of the clones that had expanded following primary vaccination were detected again (approximately 96% of CD4 and roughly 88% of CD8), which suggests that memory was broadly maintained.

This clonotype was seen repeatedly, ten times or more. Its binding antigen is unknown. No base quality information exists; no much larger clone differs at one position. TCRdb records Illumina NovaSeq 6000 as the sequencer. TCR cDNA was synthesized by 5'RACE template switching, through which a universal primer site and unique molecular identifiers were introduced. cDNA synthesis was primed from both the TCR alpha and TCR beta constant segments. Library amplification involved two PCR steps, and the second step added sample barcodes and sequencing adapters. Sequencing of libraries was done on Illumina HiSeq 2500 (2x100 bp) or NovaSeq (2x150 bp). Per the authors' processing: Reads were demultiplexed and collapsed into UMI consensus sequences with MIGEC, and V(D)J alignment was performed with MiXCR. Using edgeR on replicate PBMC samples, clonotypes were called vaccine-responding if FDR was below 0.01 and the log2 fold change was above 5 up to day 15. Each bulk clonotype was labeled CD4 or CD8 based on which sequenced repertoire, CD4 or CD8, contained the clonotype at higher abundance. TCRdb reran the public reads through fastp at Q25 and MiXCR, keeping productive beta chains. Rows with one shared CDR3 protein collapse into an entry with the most common genes and DNA. The V and J calls were determined by TCRdb, not by the authors. Recorded for this sample are about 320,000 distinct CDR3 sequences; 3.5% to 5% of them occurred a single time. Together, the top ten hold roughly a fifth of the sample.

The intended sense of this specimen's treatment or condition label: live attenuated yellow fever vaccine strain. At each blood-draw timepoint, two biological replicates of bulk PBMCs were collected. A standard Ficoll-Paque protocol was used to isolate PBMCs from peripheral blood. TriZol was used to extract RNA from bulk PBMCs, from CD4 and CD8 fractions, and from dextramer-positive and dextramer-negative fractions. The TCR sequence derives from a man aged 18-30 years who received the YFV17D yellow fever vaccine. This specimen consisted of PBMCs, obtained 15 days after the yellow fever booster vaccination.

At the DNA level, the sequence is TGTGCCAGCAGTCATCCTAATGAAAAACTGTTTTTT. It encodes CASSHPNEKLFF. The sequence joins TRBV27 to TRBJ1-4, with the D gene not confidently named. CDR1 and CDR2 were assigned from the germline V gene (reference sequence) as MNHEY and SMNVEV. The CDR3 has 12 amino acids, counting the end cysteine and phenylalanine. The CDR3 DNA has 36 bases and is translated from base 1. Relative to germline, V is 5 bases shorter and J is 3 bases shorter, with 4 bases between their ends.